The source of this T cell receptor (beta chain) is a study of blood T cell repertoires in COVID-19. Across the study: Acute and convalescent COVID-19 samples came from the United States, Italy and Spain.

With 4 bases removed from V and 2 bases from J, the gap between germline ends came to 8 bases. The CDR3 has 13 amino acids. Germline V gene data show CDR1 as KGHSH and CDR2 as LQKENI. Measured with immunoSEQ multiplex PCR; TCRdb has only the in-frame clones, and not every one. The sample carries tens of thousands of clones, 80% to 90% recorded once. V and J are TRBV18 and TRBJ1-1; a weak D match, TRBD1 (5 bases). Sequencing was performed on peripheral blood. This sequence was found in a man aged 30 to 45 with acute or convalescent COVID-19. CDR3 nucleotides: TGTGCCAGCTCACAGGGGATTAACACTGAAGCTTTCTTT. Translated: CASSQGINTEAFF.